The 29 T cell receptor beta chains in this list originate from one sample, sequenced in a study of CXCR3-negative and CXCR3-positive naive CD8 T cells. Study results and limitations: Naive CXCR3-positive cells had TRB CDR3s more hydrophobic than those of CXCR3-negative naive cells.

The antigens these receptors bind are not known. TRB cDNA libraries were made by UMI-labeled 5' RACE. From its re-call of the 5' RACE reads, TCRdb lists each CDR3 protein once, without DNA. The sample table sets out 6,000 or so distinct CDR3 sequences. Source material: naive CXCR3+ CD8+ T cells from blood. Subset here: CD45RO-CCR7+CD27+CD95- naive CD8+ T cells expressing CXCR3 (TNR3+). The receptors were sampled from a human donor in good health. Some clones in this sample may be carry-over from other donors' samples.

J is TRBJ2-1 and V is TRBV12-3 or TRBV12-4; the D gene TCRdb calls, TRBD2, cannot be checked with no DNA. This CDR3 is 16 amino acids long. CDR3: CASSPRLAVRYNEQFF.

The chain recombines TRBV10-3 with TRBJ2-7. The V gene's germline CDR1 is ENHRY and CDR2 SYGVKD. This CDR3 comprises 11 residues. The CDR3: CAISGAYEQYF.

The chain is built from TRBV10-2 and TRBJ2-3; there is no DNA to check the TCRdb D call of TRBD1. This CDR3 is 13 amino acids long. CDR1 and CDR2 (germline): WSHSY, SAAADI. CDR3: CASMTGGTDTQYF.

This clonotype is classed as medium-sized by frequency. The chain couples TRBV7-9 to TRBJ1-1. The CDR3 length is 13 residues. Germline CDR1 SEHNR, CDR2 FQNEAQ (reference sequence). CDR3: CASSLGPATEAFF.

The chain couples TRBV4-1 to TRBJ2-5; the TCRdb call, TRBD2, lacks DNA for checking. CDR1 is MGHRA and CDR2 is YSYEKL in the germline V gene. CDR3 length equals 15 residues. The CDR3 sequence: CASSQPGLMQETQYF.

The chain has TRBV29-1 and TRBJ2-5. CDR1 is SQVTM and CDR2 is ANQGSEA in the germline V gene. The CDR3 runs 14 residues. The CDR3 sequence: CSVEDLGVHETQYF. Variable domain in full (rest from reference TRBV29-1 and TRBJ2-5): SAVISQKPSRDICQRGTSLTIQCQVDSQVTMMFWYRQQPGQSLTLIATANQGSEATYESGFVIDKFPISRPNLTFSTLTVSNMSPEDSSIYLCSVEDLGVHETQYFGPGTRLLVL.

The rearrangement links TRBV19 to TRBJ2-7. CDR1 is LNHDA and CDR2 is SQIVND in the germline V gene (reference sequence). This CDR3 contains 13 residues. The chain's CDR3 is CASSWGTTYEQYF.

The chain couples TRBV18 to TRBJ2-7. The germline CDR1 and CDR2 sequences are KGHSH and LQKENI. The CDR3 is made up of 13 amino acids. This CDR3 reads CASSPGNSYEQYF. Using reference TRBV18 and TRBJ2-7 for the parts outside the CDR3, the full variable domain is NAGVMQNPRHLVRRRGQEARLRCSPMKGHSHVYWYRQLPEEGLKFMVYLQKENIIDESGMPKERFSAEFPKEGPSILRIQQVVRGDSAAYFCASSPGNSYEQYFGPGTRLTVT.

The chain combines TRBV3-1 with TRBJ1-5. The germline V gene has CDR1 LGHDT and CDR2 YNNKEL (reference sequence). The CDR3 totals 14 residues. The CDR3 reads CASSQDPGAQPQHF. The full variable domain, rest sourced from reference TRBV3-1 and TRBJ1-5, is DTAVSQTPKYLVTQMGNDKSIKCEQNLGHDTMYWYKQDSKKFLKIMFSYNNKELIINETVPNRFSPKSPDKAHLNLHINSLELGDSAVYFCASSQDPGAQPQHFGDGTRLSIL.

V gene TRBV3-1 combines with J gene TRBJ1-1. Germline V gene sequence: CDR1 LGHDT, CDR2 YNNKEL (reference sequence). The CDR3 is made up of 13 amino acids. This CDR3 reads CASSPPSGAEAFF.

The V call is TRBV15, the J call TRBJ2-5. This CDR3 contains 14 residues. Germline V lookup: CDR1 LNHNV, CDR2 YYDKDF (reference sequence). The CDR3 sequence is CATSKQRYQETQYF.

The chain couples TRBV12-3 or TRBV12-4 to TRBJ1-1; TCRdb reports TRBD1, a call that lacks DNA to check it against. The CDR3 is made up of 13 amino acids. The CDR3 region is CASSPRGDTEAFF.

The CDR3 loop is CATSVSWTSSYEQYF. The V call is TRBV15, the J call TRBJ2-7. Germline V CDR1 and CDR2: LNHNV, YYDKDF (reference sequence). This CDR3 region has 15 residues.

This CDR3 is CASSDMPPYSTDTQYF. The rearrangement uses TRBV25-1 and TRBJ2-3. This CDR3 has 16 amino acids. CDR1 and CDR2 (germline): MGHDK, SYGVNS. The whole variable domain, remainder taken from reference TRBV25-1 and TRBJ2-3, is EADIYQTPRYLVIGTGKKITLECSQTMGHDKMYWYQQDPGMELHLIHYSYGVNSTEKGDLSSESTVSRIRTEHFPLTLESARPSHTSQYLCASSDMPPYSTDTQYFGPGTRLTVL.

J is TRBJ2-1 and V is TRBV10-3; the TCRdb D gene call, TRBD2, has no DNA to confirm it. This CDR3 region has 13 residues. Germline CDR1 ENHRY, CDR2 SYGVKD. The CDR3 is CAIFSGGYNEQFF.

This chain uses TRBV20-1 with TRBJ2-7; absent DNA, TCRdb's TRBD2 call cannot be checked. Germline assignment: CDR1 DFQATT and CDR2 SNEGSKA (reference sequence). The CDR3 runs to 18 residues. The CDR3 spells CSARPSPAQLAHRDEQYF.

The chain recombines TRBV29-1 with TRBJ2-7. Germline V gene sequence: CDR1 SQVTM, CDR2 ANQGSEA. CDR3 length: 13 amino acids. The CDR3 loop is CSVIDTDSYEQYF.

The rearrangement uses TRBV19 and TRBJ2-2; TCRdb gives TRBD1 as the D gene, but with no DNA this cannot be confirmed. Germline CDR1 LNHDA, CDR2 SQIVND (reference sequence). This CDR3 region has 15 residues. The CDR3 sequence: CASSTGQTNTGELFF.

By frequency, this clonotype registers medium-sized. The J gene is TRBJ2-1, the V gene TRBV6-4. CDR3 size: 14 residues. From germline, CDR1 is MRHNA and CDR2 SNTAGT. The CDR3 reads CASSESSGYNEQFF.

This clonotype ranks as medium-sized in terms of frequency. V gene TRBV11-2 combines with J gene TRBJ2-7; with no DNA, the TCRdb D assignment of TRBD2 cannot be verified. The CDR3 runs 15 residues. CDR1 is SGHAT, CDR2 FQNNGV, per germline. The CDR3: CASSPGLAGTYEQYF.

This clonotype ranks as medium-sized in terms of frequency. V gene TRBV20-1 combines with J gene TRBJ2-1; checking the TCRdb D call of TRBD2 is not possible without DNA. Germline loops: CDR1 DFQATT, CDR2 SNEGSKA (reference sequence). This CDR3 region has 13 residues. This CDR3 is CSARDPFSHEQFF.

The rearrangement uses TRBV29-1 and TRBJ1-2. CDR3 length equals 13 residues. Germline V gene lookup returns CDR1 SQVTM and CDR2 ANQGSEA. The CDR3 protein is CSVGGISNYGYTF.

The chain employs TRBV29-1 and TRBJ2-1; TCRdb's D gene call, TRBD2, goes unchecked for lack of DNA. In germline, CDR1 is SQVTM, CDR2 ANQGSEA. The CDR3 has 14 residues. This CDR3 reads CSSWTSGNYNEQFF.

This clonotype is medium-sized by frequency. This sequence joins TRBV29-1 and TRBJ1-1. Germline V gene data show CDR1 as SQVTM and CDR2 as ANQGSEA. The CDR3 spans 11 residues. The CDR3 reads CSVEGHTEAFF.

This clonotype counts as medium-sized by frequency. The chain uses TRBV7-8 and TRBJ2-1; with no DNA, the TCRdb D assignment of TRBD2 cannot be verified. CDR1 and CDR2 from the germline V gene are SGHVS and FQNEAQ. CDR3 length equals 16 residues. This chain's CDR3 is CASSLGGGLAGNEQFF.

The rearrangement links TRBV5-4 to TRBJ2-7; TCRdb names TRBD1, which stays unverified in the absence of DNA. The germline V gene has CDR1 SGHNT and CDR2 YYREEE (reference sequence). CDR3 length: 14 amino acids. CDR3 in amino acids: CASSLRGIHYEQYF.

The chain links TRBV29-1 to TRBJ1-1. From germline, CDR1 is SQVTM and CDR2 ANQGSEA. The CDR3 extends over 11 amino acids. This CDR3 is CSVEEGTEAFF.

This clonotype is deemed medium-sized by its frequency. V usage is TRBV2 and J usage is TRBJ2-4; the TRBD1 assignment by TCRdb is unverifiable without DNA. CDR3 length: 18 residues. Germline V gene data show CDR1 as SNHLY and CDR2 as FYNNEI. Here the CDR3 reads CASSEAWGSRDRENIQYF.

Measured by frequency, this clonotype is medium-sized. The chain joins TRBV20-1 to TRBJ2-3; TCRdb selects TRBD1, and the lack of DNA leaves this call unchecked. The CDR3 consists of 16 residues. The germline CDR1 and CDR2 sequences are DFQATT and SNEGSKA (reference sequence). The chain's CDR3 is CSARDPGQAVTDTQYF.